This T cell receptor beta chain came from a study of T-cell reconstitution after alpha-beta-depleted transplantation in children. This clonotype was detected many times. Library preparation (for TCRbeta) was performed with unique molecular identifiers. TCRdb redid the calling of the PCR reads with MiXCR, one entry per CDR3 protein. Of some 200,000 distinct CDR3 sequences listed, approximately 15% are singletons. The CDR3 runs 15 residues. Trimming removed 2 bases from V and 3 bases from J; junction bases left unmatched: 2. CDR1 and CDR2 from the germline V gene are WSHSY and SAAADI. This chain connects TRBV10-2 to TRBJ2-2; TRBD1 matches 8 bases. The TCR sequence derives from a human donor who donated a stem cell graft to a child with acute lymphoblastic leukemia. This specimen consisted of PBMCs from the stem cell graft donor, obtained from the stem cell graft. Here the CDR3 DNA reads TGCGCCAGCAGTGAGGGACAGGGATACACCGGGGAGCTGTTTTTT. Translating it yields CASSEGQGYTGELFF.